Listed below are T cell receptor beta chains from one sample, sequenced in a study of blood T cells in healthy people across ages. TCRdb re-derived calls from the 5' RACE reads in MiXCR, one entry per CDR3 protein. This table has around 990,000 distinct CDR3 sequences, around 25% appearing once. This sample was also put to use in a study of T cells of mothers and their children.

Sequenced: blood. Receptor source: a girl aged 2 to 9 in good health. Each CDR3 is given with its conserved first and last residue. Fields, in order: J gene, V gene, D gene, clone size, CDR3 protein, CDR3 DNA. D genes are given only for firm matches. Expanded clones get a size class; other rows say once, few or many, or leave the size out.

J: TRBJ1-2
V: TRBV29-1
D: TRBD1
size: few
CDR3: CSVEDQTGNYGYTF
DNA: TGCAGCGTTGAGGATCAGACAGGGAACTATGGCTACACCTTC

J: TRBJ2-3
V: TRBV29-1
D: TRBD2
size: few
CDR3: CSVERGKDSRTQYF
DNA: TGCAGCGTTGAGCGGGGGAAGGATAGTAGGACGCAGTATTTT

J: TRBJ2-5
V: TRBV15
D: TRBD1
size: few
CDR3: CATSTGQGRETQYF
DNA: TGTGCCACCAGCACCGGACAGGGCCGAGAGACCCAGTACTTC

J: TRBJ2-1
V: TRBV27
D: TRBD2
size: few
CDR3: CASSRTSLEGNEQFF
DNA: TGTGCCAGCAGTAGGACTAGTTTGGAAGGCAATGAGCAGTTCTTC

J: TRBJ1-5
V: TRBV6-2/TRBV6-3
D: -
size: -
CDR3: CASSPGPRLDTQHF
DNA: TGTGCCAGCAGCCCGGGACCCCGGCTGGATACGCAGCATTTT

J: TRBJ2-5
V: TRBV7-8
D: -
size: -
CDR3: CASSLVPARSGQETQYF
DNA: TGTGCCAGCAGCTTAGTTCCGGCCCGCTCGGGCCAGGAGACCCAGTACTTC

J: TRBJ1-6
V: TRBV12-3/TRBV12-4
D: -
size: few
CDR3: CASSFRDDYSPLHF
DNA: TGTGCCAGCAGTTTCCGGGACGATTATTCACCCCTCCACTTT

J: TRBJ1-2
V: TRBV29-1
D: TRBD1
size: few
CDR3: CSVDQTGNGYTF
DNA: TGCAGCGTTGACCAGACAGGGAATGGCTACACCTTC

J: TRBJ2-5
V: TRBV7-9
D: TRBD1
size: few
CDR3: CASSPAGGEETQYF
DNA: TGTGCCAGCAGCCCCGCAGGGGGCGAAGAGACCCAGTACTTC

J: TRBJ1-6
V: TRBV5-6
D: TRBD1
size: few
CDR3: CASSPGTGHSPLHF
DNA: TGTGCCAGCAGCCCCGGGACAGGGCATTCACCCCTCCACTTT

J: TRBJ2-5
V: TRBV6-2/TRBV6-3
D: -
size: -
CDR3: CASSFGGPPWEETQYF
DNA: TGTGCCAGCAGTTTTGGGGGGCCCCCTTGGGAGGAGACCCAGTACTTC

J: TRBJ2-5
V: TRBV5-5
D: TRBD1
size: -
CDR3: CASSGTGIETQYF
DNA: TGTGCCAGCAGCGGGACAGGGATAGAGACCCAGTACTTC

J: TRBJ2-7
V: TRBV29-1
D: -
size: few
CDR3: CSVGPRHEQYF
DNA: TGCAGCGTTGGCCCTAGGCACGAGCAGTACTTC

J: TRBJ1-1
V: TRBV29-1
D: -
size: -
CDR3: CSVVEGFF
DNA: TGCAGCGTTGTAGAGGGTTTCTTT

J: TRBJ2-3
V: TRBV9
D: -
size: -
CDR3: CASSHPGDTQYF
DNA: TGTGCCAGCAGCCACCCCGGGGATACGCAGTATTTT

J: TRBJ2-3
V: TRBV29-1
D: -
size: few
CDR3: CSVSKGDTQYF
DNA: TGCAGCGTGTCAAAGGGAGATACGCAGTATTTT

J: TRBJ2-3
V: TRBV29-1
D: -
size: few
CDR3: CSVESGHLDVDTQYF
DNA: TGCAGCGTTGAATCGGGACACCTGGACGTGGATACGCAGTATTTT

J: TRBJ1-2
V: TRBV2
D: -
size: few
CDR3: CASTEGHIGYTF
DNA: TGTGCCAGCACAGAAGGGCACATCGGCTACACCTTC

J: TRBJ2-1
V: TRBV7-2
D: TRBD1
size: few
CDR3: CASSFRQGARNEQFF
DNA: TGTGCCAGCAGCTTTCGACAGGGGGCTAGGAATGAGCAGTTCTTC

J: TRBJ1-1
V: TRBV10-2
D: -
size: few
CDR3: CASVAVTEAFF
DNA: TGCGCCAGTGTTGCAGTAACTGAAGCTTTCTTT

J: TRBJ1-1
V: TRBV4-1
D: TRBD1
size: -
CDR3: CASSTTGAATEAFF
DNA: TGCGCCAGCAGCACGACAGGGGCGGCCACTGAAGCTTTCTTT

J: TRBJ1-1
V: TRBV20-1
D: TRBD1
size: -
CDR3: CSAITDRVYVAFF
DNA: TGCAGTGCTATTACCGACAGGGTTTACGTAGCTTTCTTT

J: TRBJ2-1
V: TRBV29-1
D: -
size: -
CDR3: CSVVGINGNNEQFF
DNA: TGCAGCGTTGTTGGTATAAATGGGAACAATGAGCAGTTCTTC

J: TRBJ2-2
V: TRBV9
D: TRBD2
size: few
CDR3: CASSVTGRGLAGGTNTGELFF
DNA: TGTGCCAGCAGCGTAACCGGGCGGGGACTAGCGGGGGGAACGAACACCGGGGAGCTGTTTTTT

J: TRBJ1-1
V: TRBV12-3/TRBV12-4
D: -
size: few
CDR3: CASREPTENTEAFF
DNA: TGTGCCAGCAGGGAACCTACAGAGAACACTGAAGCTTTCTTT

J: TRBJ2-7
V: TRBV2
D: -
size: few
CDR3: CASSDLQPYEQYF
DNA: TGTGCCAGCAGTGACCTACAGCCCTACGAGCAGTACTTC

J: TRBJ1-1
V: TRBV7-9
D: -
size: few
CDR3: CATEPKDTEAFF
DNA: TGTGCCACCGAACCAAAGGACACTGAAGCTTTCTTT

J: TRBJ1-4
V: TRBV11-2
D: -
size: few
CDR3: CASSSTPSTNEKLFF
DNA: TGTGCCAGCAGTTCAACACCATCAACTAATGAAAAACTGTTTTTT

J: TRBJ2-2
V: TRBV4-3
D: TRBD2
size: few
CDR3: CASSRGPAGDTGELFF
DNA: TGCGCCAGCAGCCGTGGACCCGCGGGGGACACCGGGGAGCTGTTTTTT

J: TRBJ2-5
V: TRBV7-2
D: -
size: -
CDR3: CASSLGISLETQYF
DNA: TGTGCCAGCAGCTTAGGGATTTCGCTGGAGACCCAGTACTTC

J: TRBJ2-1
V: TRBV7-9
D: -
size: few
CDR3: CASSSPDNTRHNEQFF
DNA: TGTGCCAGCAGCTCTCCCGATAATACACGCCACAATGAGCAGTTCTTC

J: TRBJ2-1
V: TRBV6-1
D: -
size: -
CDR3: CASRGSAEANYNEQFF
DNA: TGTGCCAGCCGGGGGTCGGCGGAGGCCAACTACAATGAGCAGTTCTTC

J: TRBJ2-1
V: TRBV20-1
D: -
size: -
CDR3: CSVPGRGSYNEQFF
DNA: TGCAGTGTTCCGGGGCGGGGCTCCTACAATGAGCAGTTCTTC

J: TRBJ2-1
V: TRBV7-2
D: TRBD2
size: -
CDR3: CASSMGLAFDEQFF
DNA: TGTGCCAGCAGCATGGGACTAGCGTTCGATGAGCAGTTCTTC

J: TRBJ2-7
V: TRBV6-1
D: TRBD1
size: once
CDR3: CASTMGQEVLYEQYF
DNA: TGTGCCAGCACCATGGGACAGGAGGTTTTATACGAGCAGTACTTC

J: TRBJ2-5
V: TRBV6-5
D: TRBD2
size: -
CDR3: CASSSLLAGHGETQYF
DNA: TGTGCCAGCAGTTCCCTACTAGCGGGGCACGGAGAGACCCAGTACTTC

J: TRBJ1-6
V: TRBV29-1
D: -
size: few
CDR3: CSVADRRNSPLHF
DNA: TGCAGCGTTGCTGACAGGCGAAATTCACCCCTCCACTTT

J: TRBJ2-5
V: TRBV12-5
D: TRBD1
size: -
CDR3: CASGGTDETQYF
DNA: TGTGCTAGTGGGGGGACAGACGAGACCCAGTACTTC

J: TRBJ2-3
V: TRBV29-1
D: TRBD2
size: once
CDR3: CSVAGGTFSDTQYF
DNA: TGCAGCGTCGCGGGAGGTACATTCTCTGATACGCAGTATTTT

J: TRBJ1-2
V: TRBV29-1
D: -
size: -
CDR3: CSVEGGAGYGYTF
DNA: TGCAGCGTTGAAGGGGGGGCTGGCTATGGCTACACCTTC

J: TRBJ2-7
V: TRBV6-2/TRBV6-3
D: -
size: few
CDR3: CASRPINSYEQYF
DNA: TGTGCCAGCAGGCCTATCAACTCCTACGAGCAGTACTTC